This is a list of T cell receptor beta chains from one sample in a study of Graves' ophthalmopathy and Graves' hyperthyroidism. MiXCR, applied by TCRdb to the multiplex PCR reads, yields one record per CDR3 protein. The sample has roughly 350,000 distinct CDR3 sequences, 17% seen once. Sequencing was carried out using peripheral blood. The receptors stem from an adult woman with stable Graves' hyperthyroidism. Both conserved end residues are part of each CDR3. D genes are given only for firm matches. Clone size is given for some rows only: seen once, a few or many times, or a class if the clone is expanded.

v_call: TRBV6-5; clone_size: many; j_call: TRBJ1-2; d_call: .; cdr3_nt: TGTGCCAGCAGTTACACAGCCAACGTCTATGGCTACACCTTC; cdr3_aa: CASSYTANVYGYTF
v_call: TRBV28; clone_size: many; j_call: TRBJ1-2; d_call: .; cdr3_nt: TGTGCCAGCCGAGAGGGGCGATCCCTATCTGGCTACACCTTC; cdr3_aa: CASREGRSLSGYTF
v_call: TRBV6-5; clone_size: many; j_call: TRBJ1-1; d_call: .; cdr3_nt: TGTGCCAGCAGTTACTCGAAGGTCAGGAAAAGGACCACTGAAGCTTTCTTT; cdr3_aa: CASSYSKVRKRTTEAFF
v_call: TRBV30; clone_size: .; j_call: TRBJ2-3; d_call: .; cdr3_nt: TGTGCCTGGAGTGATGGGGCAGGGGGGTTCACAGATACGCAGTATTTT; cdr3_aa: CAWSDGAGGFTDTQYF
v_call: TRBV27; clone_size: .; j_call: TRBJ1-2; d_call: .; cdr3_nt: TGTGCCAGCAGTTTTGGGGGAACTAACTATGGCTACACCTTC; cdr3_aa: CASSFGGTNYGYTF
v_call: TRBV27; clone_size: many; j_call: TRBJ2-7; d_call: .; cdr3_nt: TGTGCCAGCAGCCGAAAGGGGAACGAGCAGTACTTC; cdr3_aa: CASSRKGNEQYF
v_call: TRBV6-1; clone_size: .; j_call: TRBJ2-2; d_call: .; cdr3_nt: TGTGCCAGCACTCCGGGTCTATTGAACACCGGGGAGCTGTTTTTT; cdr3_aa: CASTPGLLNTGELFF
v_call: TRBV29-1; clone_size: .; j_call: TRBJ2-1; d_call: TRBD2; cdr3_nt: TGCAGCGTTGCCCCGGGAGGCAACAATGAGCAGTTCTTC; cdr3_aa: CSVAPGGNNEQFF
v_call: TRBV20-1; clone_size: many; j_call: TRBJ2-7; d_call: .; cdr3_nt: TGCAGTGCTACGGACAGTTTCTACGAGCAGTACTTC; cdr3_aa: CSATDSFYEQYF
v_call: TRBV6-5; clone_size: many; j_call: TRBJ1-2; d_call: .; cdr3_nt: TGTGCCAGCGCCCGGGACGGCTATGGCTACACCTTC; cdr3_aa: CASARDGYGYTF
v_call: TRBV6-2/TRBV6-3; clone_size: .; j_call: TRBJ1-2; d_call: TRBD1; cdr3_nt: TGTGCCAGCCAAGAGACAGGGACCAACATCTATGGCTACACCTTC; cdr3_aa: CASQETGTNIYGYTF
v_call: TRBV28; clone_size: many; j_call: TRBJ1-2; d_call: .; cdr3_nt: TGTGCCAGCAGTTCAGGGATTGGCTACACCTTC; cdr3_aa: CASSSGIGYTF
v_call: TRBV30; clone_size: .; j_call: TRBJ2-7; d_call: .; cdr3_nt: TGTGCCTTCACCCGTAGCGGAGCCTACGAGCAGTACTTC; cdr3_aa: CAFTRSGAYEQYF
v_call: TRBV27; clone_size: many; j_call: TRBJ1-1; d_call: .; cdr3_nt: TGTGCCAGCAGTACCGACCGACAGTTTGAAGCTTTCTTT; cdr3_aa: CASSTDRQFEAFF
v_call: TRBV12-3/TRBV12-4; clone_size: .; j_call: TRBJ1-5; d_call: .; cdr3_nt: TGTGCCAGCAGTTTAGTGGGGGATATATCAAATCAGCCCCAGCATTTT; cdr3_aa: CASSLVGDISNQPQHF
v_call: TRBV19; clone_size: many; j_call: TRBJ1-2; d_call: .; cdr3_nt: TGTGCCAGTAGTGTCGGGGCCTATGGCTACACCTTC; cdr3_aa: CASSVGAYGYTF
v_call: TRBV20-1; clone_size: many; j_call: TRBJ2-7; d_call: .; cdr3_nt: TGCAGTGCTAGGGGGCCAGAGCAGTACTTC; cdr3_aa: CSARGPEQYF
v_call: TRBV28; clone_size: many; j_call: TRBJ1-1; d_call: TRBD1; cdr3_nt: TGTGCCAGCAGCCCTCGACAGGGAAGGGGTCCTGAAGGAGCTTTCTTT; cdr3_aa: CASSPRQGRGPEGAFF
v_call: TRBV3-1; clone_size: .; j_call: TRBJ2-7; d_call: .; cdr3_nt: TGTGCCAGCAGCCAAGGTTTCGGGACGGTAACCTACGAGCAGTACTTC; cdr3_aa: CASSQGFGTVTYEQYF
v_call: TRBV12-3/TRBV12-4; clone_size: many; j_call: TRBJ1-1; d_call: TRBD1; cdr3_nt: TGTGCCAGCAGTTTACGCCAGGGACAGGATATTGAAGCTTTCTTT; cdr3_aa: CASSLRQGQDIEAFF
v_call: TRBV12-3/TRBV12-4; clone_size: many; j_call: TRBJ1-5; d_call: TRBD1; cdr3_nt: TGTGCCAGCAGCCCCCAGGGGGGCAATCAGCCCCAGCATTTT; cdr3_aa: CASSPQGGNQPQHF
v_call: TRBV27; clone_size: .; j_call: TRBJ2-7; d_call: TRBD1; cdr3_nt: TGTGCCAGCAGTTTCGCCGGGACAGGGGCAGGCTACGAGCAGTACTTC; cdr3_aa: CASSFAGTGAGYEQYF
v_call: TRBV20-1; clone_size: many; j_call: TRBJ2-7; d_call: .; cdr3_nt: TGCAGTGCTAGCAATCCCCGCCCGGAAAGCCCCTACGAGCAGTACTTC; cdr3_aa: CSASNPRPESPYEQYF
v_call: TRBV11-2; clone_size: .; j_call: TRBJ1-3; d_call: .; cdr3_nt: TGTGCCAGCAGCCGGGACGAAACCTCTGGAAACACCATATATTTT; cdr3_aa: CASSRDETSGNTIYF
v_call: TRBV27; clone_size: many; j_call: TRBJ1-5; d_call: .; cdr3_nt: TGTGCCAGCAGTTTATGGGGAAAGCAGCCCCAGCATTTT; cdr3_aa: CASSLWGKQPQHF
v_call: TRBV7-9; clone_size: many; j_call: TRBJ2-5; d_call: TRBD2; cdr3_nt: TGTGCCAGCAGCATGTTAGCGGGAACTAAAGAGACCCAGTACTTC; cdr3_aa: CASSMLAGTKETQYF
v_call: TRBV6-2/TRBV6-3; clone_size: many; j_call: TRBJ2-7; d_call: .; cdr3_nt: TGTGCCAGCAGAACTCCGGGACTGCTATCCGAGCAGTACTTC; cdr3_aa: CASRTPGLLSEQYF
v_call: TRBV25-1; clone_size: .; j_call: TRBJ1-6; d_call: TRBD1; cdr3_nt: TGTGCCAGCAGGATGACAGGGAATAATTCACCCCTCCACTTT; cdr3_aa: CASRMTGNNSPLHF
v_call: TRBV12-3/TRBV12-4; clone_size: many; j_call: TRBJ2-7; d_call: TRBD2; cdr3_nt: TGTGCCAGCAGTTTAGCGGGAGGGCCGGTCGAGCAGTACTTC; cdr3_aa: CASSLAGGPVEQYF
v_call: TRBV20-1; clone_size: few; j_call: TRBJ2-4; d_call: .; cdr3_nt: TGCAGTGCTAGACTAAGTTATGACAGGCTAGCCAAAAACATTCAGTACTTC; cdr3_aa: CSARLSYDRLAKNIQYF
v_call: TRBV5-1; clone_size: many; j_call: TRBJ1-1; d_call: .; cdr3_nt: TGCGCCAGCAGCTTGGGACAGCCGAACACTGAAGCTTTCTTT; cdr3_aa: CASSLGQPNTEAFF
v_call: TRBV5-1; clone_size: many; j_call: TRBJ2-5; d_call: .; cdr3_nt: TGCGCCACCGCTACTAGTTGGGCGGAGACCCAGTACTTC; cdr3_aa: CATATSWAETQYF
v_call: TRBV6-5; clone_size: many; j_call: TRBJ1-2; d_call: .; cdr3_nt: TGTGCCAGCAGTTACCCTCCTCCCGACGGCTACACCTTC; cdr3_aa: CASSYPPPDGYTF
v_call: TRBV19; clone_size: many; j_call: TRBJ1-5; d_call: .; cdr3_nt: TGTGCCAGTAGCGAAACCGCGAGGGGTCAGCCCCAGCATTTT; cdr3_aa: CASSETARGQPQHF
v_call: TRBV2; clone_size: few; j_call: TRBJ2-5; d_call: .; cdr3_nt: TGTGCCAGCAGTGTAATCCGACAAGAGACCCAGTACTTC; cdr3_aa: CASSVIRQETQYF
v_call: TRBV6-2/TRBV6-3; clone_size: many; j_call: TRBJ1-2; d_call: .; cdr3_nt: TGTGCCAGCAGTCCCCGGGCGAGCACCACCTATGGCTACACCTTC; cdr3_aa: CASSPRASTTYGYTF
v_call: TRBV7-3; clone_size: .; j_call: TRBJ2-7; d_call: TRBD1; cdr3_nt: TGTGCCAGCAGCTTAGCCGGGACAGGATCCTACGAGCAGTGCTTC; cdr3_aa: CASSLAGTGSYEQCF
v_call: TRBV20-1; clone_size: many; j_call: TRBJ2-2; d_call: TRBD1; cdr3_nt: TGCAGTGCTAGAACCACCGACAGGGGCCTTAACACCGGGGAGCTGTTTTTT; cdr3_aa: CSARTTDRGLNTGELFF
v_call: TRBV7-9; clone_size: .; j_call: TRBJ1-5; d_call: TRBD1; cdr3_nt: TGTGCCAGCAGCGCCGGGACAGGGCATCAGCCCCAGCATTTT; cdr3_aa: CASSAGTGHQPQHF